This T cell receptor beta chain came from a study of cytomegalovirus exposure and HLA in healthy donors. In its sample, this clone was seen a few times. Antigen: not known. The PCR had 60 Vbeta and 13 Jbeta primers. This table comes from immunoSEQ multiplex PCR, and its TCRdb copy is limited to in-frame clones, with some not included. The repertoire holds approximately 110,000 clones, just over 15% seen once, with 1.9% in the top ten. The V end was cut by 8 bases, the J end by 6 bases, with 10 bases between. Looked up from germline, CDR1 is MNHNS and CDR2 is SASEGT. The CDR3 is made up of 11 amino acids. Regarding the study as a whole: Most CMV-associated TCR beta chains were later found to appear HLA-restricted. In a later analysis, HLA-associated TCR beta chains were more clonally expanded than equally common others. An assumption of roughly uniform sequencing depth across donors underlay the presence/absence analyses. Overall, approximately 150 TCR beta chains were annotated as cytomegalovirus-associated.

The TCR sequence derives from a woman younger than 35 in good health and CMV-seronegative. The chain joins TRBV6-1 to TRBJ2-5, with D maybe TRBD1 (5 bases). The material sequenced was PBMCs. CDR3 amino acids: CASELGQTQYF. The DNA for the CDR3 is TGTGCCAGCGAATTGGGGCAGACCCAGTACTTC.